This is a list of T cell receptor beta chains from one sample in a study of CD8 T cells in ankylosing spondylitis. TCRdb passed the 5' RACE reads through MiXCR, listing each CDR3 protein once. The table lists a few hundred thousand distinct CDR3 sequences, about 20% of them singletons, with roughly 8.3% in the top ten. The sequencing sample was made of blood, either unsorted or a sorted T cell fraction (not recorded which). These receptors were taken from a male donor with ankylosing spondylitis or in good health (not recorded which). The CDR3 runs from the conserved cysteine through the conserved F or W. The D gene is left open where the match is weak. Size values are once, few and many counts, or a class for expanded clones, and some rows have none.

D gene	V gene	clone size	CDR3 length	J gene	CDR3 protein	CDR3 DNA
NA	TRBV28	few	12	TRBJ2-1	CASSPDPGEQFF	TGTGCCAGCAGCCCGGACCCGGGGGAGCAGTTCTTC
TRBD1	TRBV12-3/TRBV12-4	few	13	TRBJ1-6	CATGQGVNSPLHF	TGTGCCACCGGCCAGGGGGTAAATTCACCCCTCCACTTT
NA	TRBV15	NA	15	TRBJ2-2	CATSRRRGNTGELFF	TGTGCCACCAGCAGAAGACGGGGGAACACCGGGGAGCTGTTTTTT
TRBD2	TRBV20-1	few	13	TRBJ2-4	CSAGSGAENIQYF	TGCAGTGCAGGAAGCGGGGCCGAAAACATTCAGTACTTC
NA	TRBV6-1	few	14	TRBJ2-2	CASRLAPNTGELFF	TGTGCCAGCAGGCTAGCGCCTAACACCGGGGAGCTGTTTTTT
NA	TRBV7-6	NA	12	TRBJ2-3	CVSSSFLDTQYF	TGTGTCAGCAGCTCGTTCCTAGATACGCAGTATTTT
NA	TRBV11-2	NA	16	TRBJ2-2	CASSLGSGTFNGELFF	TGTGCCAGCAGCTTAGGATCCGGGACATTCAACGGGGAGCTGTTTTTT
NA	TRBV9	NA	16	TRBJ2-4	CASSVDVRVDKNIQYF	TGTGCCAGCAGCGTAGATGTCAGGGTAGACAAAAACATTCAGTACTTC
NA	TRBV20-1	few	18	TRBJ2-2	CSARGPGGRQGGTGELFF	TGCAGTGCTAGGGGGCCAGGGGGGCGACAGGGAGGCACCGGGGAGCTGTTTTTT
NA	TRBV29-1	few	16	TRBJ2-3	CSVDLGRVAPTDTQYF	TGCAGCGTTGACCTTGGCAGGGTGGCACCCACAGATACGCAGTATTTT
NA	TRBV25-1	NA	13	TRBJ1-2	CASTLDEVYGYTF	TGTGCCAGCACCCTTGACGAAGTCTATGGCTACACCTTC
TRBD1	TRBV7-9	many	17	TRBJ1-5	CASSLVDRLMGDQPQHF	TGTGCCAGCAGCTTAGTGGACAGGCTCATGGGTGATCAGCCCCAGCATTTT
TRBD1	TRBV20-1	many	14	TRBJ2-3	CSATGTGYPDTQYF	TGCAGTGCCACCGGGACAGGGTATCCAGATACGCAGTATTTT
TRBD1	TRBV6-2/TRBV6-3	many	14	TRBJ1-1	CASRSTAGGTEAFF	TGTGCCAGCAGATCCACAGCAGGGGGCACTGAAGCTTTCTTT
TRBD1	TRBV10-3	few	14	TRBJ2-1	CAIRGTGEYNEQFF	TGTGCCATCAGAGGGACAGGGGAATACAATGAGCAGTTCTTC
NA	TRBV3-1	NA	14	TRBJ1-5	CASSQDGANQPQHF	TGTGCCAGCAGCCAAGATGGGGCTAATCAGCCCCAGCATTTT
NA	TRBV9	NA	13	TRBJ2-5	CASSVGGAETQYF	TGTGCCAGCAGCGTAGGGGGGGCAGAGACCCAGTACTTC
NA	TRBV28	few	14	TRBJ2-3	CASGPDFSRDTQYF	TGTGCCAGCGGTCCGGACTTTTCGAGAGATACGCAGTATTTT
TRBD1	TRBV5-1	NA	18	TRBJ1-1	CASSLGLGTGFLNTEAFF	TGCGCCAGCAGCTTGGGACTCGGGACAGGGTTTTTGAACACTGAAGCTTTCTTT
NA	TRBV10-3	many	10	TRBJ2-1	CATSEDEQFF	TGTGCCACCTCTGAAGATGAGCAGTTCTTC
NA	TRBV4-2	NA	14	TRBJ2-5	CASSQDYKQETQYF	TGTGCCAGCAGCCAAGACTACAAACAAGAGACCCAGTACTTC
NA	TRBV11-2	few	15	TRBJ2-1	CASSLSSGHYNEQFF	TGTGCCAGCAGCTTATCTTCGGGCCATTACAATGAGCAGTTCTTC